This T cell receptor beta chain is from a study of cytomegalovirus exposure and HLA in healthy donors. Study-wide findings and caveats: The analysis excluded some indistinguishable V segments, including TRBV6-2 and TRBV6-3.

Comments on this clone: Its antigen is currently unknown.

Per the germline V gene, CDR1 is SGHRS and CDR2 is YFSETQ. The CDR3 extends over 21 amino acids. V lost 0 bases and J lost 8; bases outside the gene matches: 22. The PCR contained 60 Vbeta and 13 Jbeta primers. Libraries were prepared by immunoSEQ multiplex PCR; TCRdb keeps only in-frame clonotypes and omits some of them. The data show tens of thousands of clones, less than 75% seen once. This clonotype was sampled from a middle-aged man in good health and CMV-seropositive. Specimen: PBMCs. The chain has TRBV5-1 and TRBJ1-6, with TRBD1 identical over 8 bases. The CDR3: CASSLALRNLNSDRVYSPLHF. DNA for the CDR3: TGCGCCAGCAGCTTGGCACTTCGGAATCTTAATTCGGACAGGGTATATTCACCCCTCCACTTT.